The rows below give T cell receptor beta chains drawn from one sample of a study of T cell repertoires in cytomegalovirus infection. Using its own MiXCR run on the reads, TCRdb lists one record per CDR3 protein. The sample has approximately 1,000,000 distinct CDR3 sequences; under 40% are singletons. What these receptors recognize is not known. The source was cultured CD8+ T cells from PBMCs, collected from culture after CMV antigen stimulation. The origin of the receptors is a human donor in good health (CMV status not recorded). Some clones in this sample may be carry-over from other donors' samples. Both conserved end residues are part of each CDR3. D genes are given only for firm matches. Size values are once, few and many counts, or a class for expanded clones, and some rows have none.

J	size	D	V	CDR3	DNA
TRBJ1-2	many	.	TRBV7-2	CASTLEAFGYTF	TGTGCCAGCACCCTAGAGGCGTTCGGCTACACCTTC
TRBJ2-7	once	TRBD2	TRBV6-5	CASSWTSGDPYEQYF	TGTGCCAGCAGTTGGACTAGCGGGGACCCCTACGAGCAGTACTTC
TRBJ2-2	.	.	TRBV6-5	CASTWGPNTGELFF	TGTGCCAGCACCTGGGGGCCGAACACCGGGGAGCTGTTTTTT
TRBJ1-5	.	.	TRBV15	CATSRDRQYSNQPQHF	TGTGCCACCAGCAGAGATAGACAGTATAGCAATCAGCCCCAGCATTTT
TRBJ1-6	.	TRBD1	TRBV7-3	CASSTGQGARNSPLHF	TGTGCCAGCAGCACAGGACAGGGGGCGAGAAATTCACCCCTCCACTTT
TRBJ2-7	many	TRBD2	TRBV7-2	CASSFRDYSTYEQYF	TGTGCCAGCAGCTTCCGGGACTACTCCACCTACGAGCAGTACTTC
TRBJ2-3	few	TRBD2	TRBV7-2	CASSFAWGGGGDTQYF	TGTGCCAGCAGCTTCGCATGGGGCGGGGGGGGGGATACGCAGTATTTT
TRBJ1-3	many	TRBD1	TRBV15	CATSADRGTGNTIYF	TGTGCCACCAGCGCTGACAGGGGGACTGGAAACACCATATATTTT
TRBJ2-1	.	TRBD1	TRBV4-1	CASSQAQGAREQFF	TGCGCCAGCAGCCAAGCTCAGGGGGCGCGGGAGCAGTTCTTC
TRBJ1-5	few	.	TRBV19	CASSDDQWPQHF	TGTGCCAGTAGTGACGATCAGTGGCCCCAGCATTTT
TRBJ1-1	few	.	TRBV6-6	CASSYWSVEAFF	TGTGCCAGCAGTTACTGGTCGGTTGAAGCTTTCTTT
TRBJ2-2	.	TRBD1	TRBV28	CASSFPTGNSNTGELFF	TGTGCCAGCAGTTTCCCGACAGGGAACTCGAACACCGGGGAGCTGTTTTTT
TRBJ2-1	few	TRBD2	TRBV11-3	CASSTRSGSSSYNEQFF	TGTGCCAGCAGCACCCGTAGCGGGAGTAGCTCCTACAATGAGCAGTTCTTC
TRBJ1-4	.	.	TRBV6-6	CASSIGRVEKLFF	TGTGCCAGCAGCATCGGGAGGGTTGAAAAACTGTTTTTT
TRBJ2-5	few	.	TRBV5-1	CASSPGPGGIETQYF	TGCGCCAGCAGCCCAGGGCCAGGAGGGATAGAGACCCAGTACTTC
TRBJ2-3	few	TRBD2	TRBV10-2	CASSDGSGGGTDTQYF	TGCGCCAGCAGTGATGGCAGCGGGGGTGGCACAGATACGCAGTATTTT
TRBJ2-2	.	.	TRBV7-6	CASSDAGVWGELFF	TGTGCCAGCAGCGACGCCGGGGTTTGGGGGGAGCTGTTTTTT
TRBJ1-2	many	TRBD1	TRBV7-2	CASTIQGESYGYTF	TGTGCCAGCACCATTCAGGGGGAATCCTATGGCTACACCTTC
TRBJ1-5	.	TRBD1	TRBV19	CASSPGGQGARQPQHF	TGTGCCAGTAGCCCCGGGGGACAGGGGGCGAGGCAGCCCCAGCATTTT
TRBJ2-5	.	TRBD2	TRBV7-4	CASSWTRELFLGETQYF	TGTGCCAGCAGCTGGACTAGGGAGTTGTTCCTTGGGGAGACCCAGTACTTC
TRBJ1-1	many	TRBD1	TRBV7-8	CASSPDRGLNTEAFF	TGTGCCAGCAGCCCTGACAGGGGTTTGAACACTGAAGCTTTCTTT
TRBJ2-1	many	.	TRBV12-3/TRBV12-4	CASSGDLYNEQFF	TGTGCCAGCAGTGGGGACCTTTACAATGAGCAGTTCTTC
TRBJ2-2	few	TRBD2	TRBV11-2	CASSLYQSGGSTGELFF	TGTGCCAGCAGCTTATACCAATCGGGGGGTAGCACCGGGGAGCTGTTTTTT
TRBJ2-5	.	.	TRBV12-3/TRBV12-4	CASSLMGWETQYF	TGTGCCAGCAGTTTAATGGGATGGGAGACCCAGTACTTC
TRBJ1-4	.	.	TRBV27	CASSKAEGEKLFF	TGTGCCAGCAGTAAGGCGGAAGGGGAAAAACTGTTTTTT
TRBJ2-7	.	.	TRBV6-5	CASSRDRTPSYEQYF	TGTGCCAGCAGTCGAGACAGAACACCTTCCTACGAGCAGTACTTC
TRBJ1-1	few	.	TRBV27	CASSLSPGTTEAFF	TGTGCCAGCAGTTTATCCCCAGGGACCACTGAAGCTTTCTTT
TRBJ2-5	few	.	TRBV6-6	CARTLILLVPAHQETQYF	TGTGCCAGGACTCTCATCCTACTAGTTCCGGCTCACCAAGAGACCCAGTACTTC
TRBJ1-1	.	TRBD1	TRBV10-3	CAISDGQANTEAFF	TGTGCCATCAGTGACGGACAGGCGAACACTGAAGCTTTCTTT
TRBJ1-6	few	TRBD1	TRBV20-1	CSARDWAGGILGNSPLHF	TGCAGTGCTAGAGATTGGGCAGGGGGAATCCTCGGGAATTCACCCCTCCACTTT
TRBJ2-5	.	.	TRBV20-1	CSASRQTQYF	TGCAGTGCTTCCCGACAGACCCAGTACTTC
TRBJ1-5	few	.	TRBV24-1	CATSDLRTDQPQHF	TGTGCCACCAGTGATCTAAGGACTGATCAGCCCCAGCATTTT
TRBJ2-3	.	TRBD2	TRBV7-2	CASSSFGGGVTDTQYF	TGTGCCAGCAGCTCCTTCGGGGGGGGGGTCACAGATACGCAGTATTTT
TRBJ2-5	few	TRBD2	TRBV6-2/TRBV6-3	CASSYTTSGGAPPRETQYF	TGTGCCAGCAGTTATACGACTAGCGGGGGAGCACCACCTAGGGAGACCCAGTACTTC
TRBJ2-1	many	TRBD1	TRBV12-3/TRBV12-4	CASSTGGQGYNEQFF	TGTGCCAGCAGTACCGGAGGACAGGGATACAATGAGCAGTTCTTC
TRBJ2-5	.	.	TRBV9	CASSVGGAKETLYF	TGTGCCAGCAGCGTAGGGGGGGCTAAAGAGACCCTGTACTTC
TRBJ2-1	.	TRBD1	TRBV5-4	CASSYRGRNEQFF	TGTGCCAGCAGTTACAGGGGGCGAAATGAGCAGTTCTTC
TRBJ1-4	many	.	TRBV7-2	CASSPPLGEKLFF	TGTGCCAGCAGCCCGCCCCTCGGTGAAAAACTGTTTTTT
TRBJ2-6	.	.	TRBV5-1	CASSLVMGSGANVLTF	TGCGCCAGCAGCTTGGTTATGGGCTCTGGGGCCAACGTCCTGACTTTC
TRBJ2-5	.	.	TRBV7-6	CASSPLNRYLTETQYF	TGTGCCAGCAGCCCGTTGAATCGATACCTGACAGAGACCCAGTACTTC
TRBJ2-7	few	.	TRBV7-6	CASSLAASEQYF	TGTGCCAGCAGCTTAGCAGCCTCCGAGCAGTACTTC
TRBJ2-2	few	.	TRBV7-6	CASSPSAAGAMNTGELFF	TGTGCCAGCAGCCCCTCTGCGGCGGGGGCCATGAACACCGGGGAGCTGTTTTTT
TRBJ2-3	.	.	TRBV6-5	CASKRQPTSTDTQYF	TGTGCCAGCAAGAGACAACCTACTAGCACAGATACGCAGTATTTT
TRBJ1-5	few	TRBD1	TRBV20-1	CSAGTGTGLQPQHF	TGCAGTGCCGGAACCGGGACAGGGCTTCAGCCCCAGCATTTT
TRBJ1-2	.	.	TRBV6-1	CASSGSIGYTF	TGTGCCAGCAGTGGATCGATTGGCTACACCTTC
TRBJ1-1	few	.	TRBV10-2	CASKFTGLNTEAFF	TGCGCCAGCAAATTTACAGGATTGAACACTGAAGCTTTCTTT
TRBJ2-7	.	.	TRBV7-9	CASSFPGKPYEQYF	TGTGCCAGCAGCTTCCCAGGGAAACCCTACGAGCAGTACTTC
TRBJ2-7	.	TRBD1	TRBV7-9	CASSLSQGTYYEQYF	TGTGCCAGCAGCTTGTCACAGGGGACCTACTACGAGCAGTACTTC
TRBJ1-2	few	.	TRBV12-3/TRBV12-4	CASGDGGTNYGYTF	TGTGCCAGCGGTGACGGAGGCACTAACTATGGCTACACCTTC
TRBJ2-7	.	.	TRBV27	CASSLSRRGAYEQYF	TGTGCCAGCAGTTTATCGAGAAGGGGCGCCTACGAGCAGTACTTC
TRBJ2-7	few	.	TRBV7-9	CASSLESVGHLYEQYF	TGTGCCAGCAGCTTAGAATCCGTAGGCCACCTCTACGAGCAGTACTTC
TRBJ2-1	.	TRBD1	TRBV7-8	CAILGTGDNEQFF	TGTGCCATCCTGGGGACAGGGGACAATGAGCAGTTCTTC
TRBJ2-1	few	TRBD2	TRBV11-3	CASSLDRAGGNEQFF	TGTGCCAGCAGCTTAGATCGGGCGGGGGGAAACGAGCAGTTCTTC
TRBJ2-2	.	TRBD1	TRBV11-3	CASSPHGQGDTGELFF	TGTGCCAGCAGCCCCCACGGGCAGGGGGACACCGGGGAGCTGTTTTTT
TRBJ2-1	few	TRBD2	TRBV19	CASSIMASGGHNEQFF	TGTGCCAGTAGTATTATGGCTAGCGGGGGACACAATGAGCAGTTCTTC
TRBJ1-1	.	.	TRBV7-6	CASSLGRTPNTEAFF	TGTGCCAGCAGCTTAGGAAGGACACCAAACACTGAAGCTTTCTTT
TRBJ2-1	.	TRBD2	TRBV9	CASSAPRTSGAMLWYNEQFF	TGTGCCAGCAGCGCACCCCGGACTAGCGGGGCGATGCTCTGGTACAATGAGCAGTTCTTC
TRBJ2-5	many	TRBD2	TRBV7-9	CASSSRTSAQETQYF	TGTGCCAGCAGCTCTCGGACTAGCGCACAAGAGACCCAGTACTTC
TRBJ2-5	few	.	TRBV6-5	CASSYSNGLQETQYF	TGTGCCAGCAGTTACTCGAACGGACTCCAAGAGACCCAGTACTTC